This T cell receptor beta chain was found in a study of identifying expanded T cells in peripheral blood. Notes on the study in general: About 1.3 clones differed between technical replicates, versus around 15 and 19 over time.

The CDR3 has 14 amino acids. Deletions cut 1 base from V and 0 bases from J, with 5 bases between. Germline-derived CDR1 and CDR2 are SGHTA and FQGNSA. This clone turned up a few times. What it recognizes is unknown. Produced via immunoSEQ multiplex PCR; TCRdb's table is partial and in-frame only. In the table there are approximately 50,000 clones, 65% to 90% of which are singletons. The sequence was collected from a person between 18 and 69 years old in good health. Sequencing used blood. The chain joins TRBV7-2 to TRBJ2-3; no definite D call. CDR3 residues: CASSLGRSTDTQYF. The DNA for the CDR3 is TGTGCCAGCAGCTTAGGGCGGAGCACAGATACGCAGTATTTT.